What follows are 7 T cell receptor beta chains derived from one specimen sequenced in a study of beta chain features in type 1 diabetes. Investigators reverse transcribed all isolated RNA, so they sequenced expressed TCRB transcripts. Method: immunoSEQ multiplex PCR; TCRdb's copy keeps in-frame clones and lacks some. The sample lists approximately 150,000 clones; over 7.5% were seen once. Sequenced: central memory CD4+ T cells from blood. These receptor sequences come from a woman under 30 in good health.

This chain joins TRBV5-4 and TRBJ2-6; a weak D match, TRBD2 (5 bases). V shed 4 bases and J shed 0 bases, with 17 bases lying between them. Germline V lookup: CDR1 SGHNT, CDR2 YYREEE (reference sequence). The CDR3 runs 18 residues. The CDR3 here is CASSPSPVGSSGANVLTF. The CDR3 DNA sequence: TGTGCCAGCAGCCCTTCGCCGGTGGGGAGCTCTGGGGCCAACGTCCTGACTTTC.

V is TRBV11-2 and J is TRBJ2-6; no reliable D call. The ends were cut back, 8 bases at V and 0 bases at J, with 11 bases in the middle. Germline loops: CDR1 SGHAT, CDR2 FQNNGV. This CDR3 is 15 amino acids long. The CDR3 loop is CASGGQLSGANVLTF. CDR3 nucleotides: TGTGCCAGCGGCGGTCAACTCTCTGGGGCCAACGTCCTGACTTTC.

The rearrangement uses TRBV11-2 and TRBJ2-1; 7 bases match TRBD2. Per the germline V gene, CDR1 is SGHAT and CDR2 is FQNNGV. Unmatched junction bases numbered 7, after V lost 5 bases and J lost 9 bases. The CDR3 spans 13 residues. CDR3 protein: CASSPGLEGEQFF. In DNA form, the CDR3 reads TGTGCCAGCAGCCCAGGACTAGAGGGTGAGCAGTTCTTC.

The chain carries TRBV7-9 and TRBJ1-3, with D possibly matching TRBD1 (6 bases). In germline, CDR1 is SEHNR, CDR2 FQNEAQ (reference sequence). V lost 1 base to trimming and J lost 2 bases, with 6 bases between them. CDR3 length: 14 amino acids. CDR3 sequence: CASSLGTAGNTIYF. The CDR3 DNA reads TGTGCCAGCAGCTTAGGGACAGCTGGAAACACCATATATTTT.

The J gene is TRBJ2-1, the V gene TRBV5-1; no clear D gene. Deletions cut 4 bases from V and 0 bases from J, with 8 bases between. This CDR3 has 14 residues. The V gene's germline CDR1 is SGHRS and CDR2 YFSETQ. Here the CDR3 DNA reads TGCGCCAGCAGCGACATGAGCTCCTACAATGAGCAGTTCTTC. This sequence encodes CASSDMSSYNEQFF.

This clone was observed a few times. V gene TRBV4-3 combines with J gene TRBJ1-6; no reliable D call. CDR3 length equals 15 residues. Germline-derived CDR1 and CDR2 are LGHNA and YSLEER. V lost 0 bases, J lost 9 bases, and 12 bases lay in between. Written as DNA, the CDR3 is TGCGCCAGCAGCCAAGATATCGCATCGGTTTCACCCCTCCACTTT. Translation gives CASSQDIASVSPLHF.

This rearrangement joins TRBV7-3 to TRBJ2-1, with a weak D call TRBD2 (5 bases). With 0 bases removed from V and 9 bases from J, the gap between germline ends came to 12 bases. CDR3 length: 14 amino acids. Germline lookup yields CDR1 SGHTA and CDR2 FQGTGA. CDR3 nucleotide sequence: TGTGCCAGCAGCTTAACATTCGCGGGCACTGAGCAGTTCTTC. Amino acid sequence: CASSLTFAGTEQFF.